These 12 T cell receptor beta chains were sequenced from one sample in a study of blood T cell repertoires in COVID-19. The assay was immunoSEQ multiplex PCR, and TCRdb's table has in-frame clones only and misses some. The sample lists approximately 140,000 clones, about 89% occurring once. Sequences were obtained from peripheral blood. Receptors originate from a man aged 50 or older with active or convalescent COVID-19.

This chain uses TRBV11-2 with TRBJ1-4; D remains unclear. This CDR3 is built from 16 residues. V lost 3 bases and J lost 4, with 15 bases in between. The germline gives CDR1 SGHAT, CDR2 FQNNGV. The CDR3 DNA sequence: TGTGCCAGCAGCTTCCTCGGTCTCGACTATAATGAAAAACTGTTTTTT. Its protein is CASSFLGLDYNEKLFF. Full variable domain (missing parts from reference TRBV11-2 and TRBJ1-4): EAGVAQSPRYKIIEKRQSVAFWCNPISGHATLYWYQQILGQGPKLLIQFQNNGVVDDSQLPKDRFSAERLKGVDSTLKIQPAKLEDSAVYLCASSFLGLDYNEKLFFGSGTQLSVL.

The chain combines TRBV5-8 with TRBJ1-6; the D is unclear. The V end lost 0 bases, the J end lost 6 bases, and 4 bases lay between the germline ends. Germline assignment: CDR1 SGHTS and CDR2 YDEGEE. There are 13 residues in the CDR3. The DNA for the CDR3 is TGTGCCAGCAGCTTGGACGGTAATTCACCCCTCCACTTT. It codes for CASSLDGNSPLHF.

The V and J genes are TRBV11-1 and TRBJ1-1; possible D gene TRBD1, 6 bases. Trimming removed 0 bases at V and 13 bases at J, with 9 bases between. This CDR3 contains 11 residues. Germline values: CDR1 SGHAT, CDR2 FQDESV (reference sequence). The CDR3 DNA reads TGTGCCAGCAGCTTAGCGGTCAGGGGTTTCTTT. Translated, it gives CASSLAVRGFF.

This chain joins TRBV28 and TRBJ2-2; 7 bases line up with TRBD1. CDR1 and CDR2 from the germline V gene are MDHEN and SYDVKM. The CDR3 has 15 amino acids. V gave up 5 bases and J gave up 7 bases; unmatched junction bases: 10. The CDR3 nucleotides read TGTGCCAGCAGTCACGGACAGGCCAGGGGCGGGGAGCTGTTTTTT. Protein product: CASSHGQARGGELFF. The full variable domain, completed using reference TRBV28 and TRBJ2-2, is DVKVTQSSRYLVKRTGEKVFLECVQDMDHENMFWYRQDPGLGLRLIYFSYDVKMKEKGDIPEGYSVSREKKERFSLILESASTNQTSMYLCASSHGQARGGELFFGEGSRLTVL.

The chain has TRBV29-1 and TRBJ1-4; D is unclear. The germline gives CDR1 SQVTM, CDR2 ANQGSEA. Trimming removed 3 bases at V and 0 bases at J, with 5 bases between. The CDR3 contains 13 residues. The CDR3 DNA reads TGCAGCGTTGAGGAGACAACTAATGAAAAACTGTTTTTT. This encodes CSVEETTNEKLFF.

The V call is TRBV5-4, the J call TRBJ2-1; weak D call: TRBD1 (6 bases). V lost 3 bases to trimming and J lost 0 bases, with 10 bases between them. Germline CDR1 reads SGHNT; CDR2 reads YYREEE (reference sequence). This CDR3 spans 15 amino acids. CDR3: CASSSPGDSYNEQFF. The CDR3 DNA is TGTGCCAGCAGCTCCCCAGGGGACTCCTACAATGAGCAGTTCTTC.

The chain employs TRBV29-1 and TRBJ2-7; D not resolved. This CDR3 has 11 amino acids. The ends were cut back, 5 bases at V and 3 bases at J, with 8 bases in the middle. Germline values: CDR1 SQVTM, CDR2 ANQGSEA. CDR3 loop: CSVLRSYEQYF. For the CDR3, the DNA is TGCAGCGTTCTGCGGAGCTACGAGCAGTACTTC.

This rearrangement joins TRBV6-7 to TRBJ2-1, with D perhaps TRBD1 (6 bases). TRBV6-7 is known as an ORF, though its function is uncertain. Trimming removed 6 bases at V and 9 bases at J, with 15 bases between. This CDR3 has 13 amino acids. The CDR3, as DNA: TGTGCCAGCAGGCAGTGGGGGCAGAGTGAGCAGTTCTTC. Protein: CASRQWGQSEQFF.

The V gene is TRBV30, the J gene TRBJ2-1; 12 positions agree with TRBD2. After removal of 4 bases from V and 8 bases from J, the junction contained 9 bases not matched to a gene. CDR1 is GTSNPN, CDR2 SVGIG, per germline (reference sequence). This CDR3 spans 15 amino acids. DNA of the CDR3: TGTGCCTGGACTCCCCTAGCGGGGGGGATCTATGAGCAGTTCTTC. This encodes CAWTPLAGGIYEQFF.

The CDR3 sequence: CASSGTGRSPLHF. In DNA form, the CDR3 reads TGTGCCAGTTCCGGGACAGGGCGTTCACCCCTCCACTTT. The V gene is TRBV6-5, the J gene TRBJ1-6; 9 bases fit TRBD1. The CDR3 extends over 13 amino acids. The ends lost 9 bases at V and 9 bases at J; junction bases unmatched: 6. Germline V gene data show CDR1 as MNHEY and CDR2 as SVGAGI.

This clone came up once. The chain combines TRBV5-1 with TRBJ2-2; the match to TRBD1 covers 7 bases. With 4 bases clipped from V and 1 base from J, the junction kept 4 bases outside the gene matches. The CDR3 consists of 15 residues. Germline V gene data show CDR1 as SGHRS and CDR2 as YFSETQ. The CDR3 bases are TGCGCCAGCAGCCTTCGACAGGGGAACACCGGGGAGCTGTTTTTT. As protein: CASSLRQGNTGELFF. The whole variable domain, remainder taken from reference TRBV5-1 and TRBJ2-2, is KAGVTQTPRYLIKTRGQQVTLSCSPISGHRSVSWYQQTPGQGLQFLFEYFSETQRNKGNFPGRFSGRQFSNSRSEMNVSTLELGDSALYLCASSLRQGNTGELFFGEGSRLTVL.

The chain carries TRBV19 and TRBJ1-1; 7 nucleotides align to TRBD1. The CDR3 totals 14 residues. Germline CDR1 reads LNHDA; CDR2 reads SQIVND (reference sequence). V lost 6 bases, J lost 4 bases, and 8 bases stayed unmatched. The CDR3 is CASSSGTVSTEAFF. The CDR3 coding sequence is TGTGCCAGTAGCTCCGGGACAGTTAGCACTGAAGCTTTCTTT.